Each of the 19 T cell receptor beta chains below was sequenced from the same sample in a study of shared clonotypes between healthy human individuals. Sequencing used immunoSEQ multiplex PCR; TCRdb keeps in-frame clones, though not all of them. The sample has 950,000 to 1,100,000 clones, around 76% seen once. Sequencing was performed on memory CD4+ T cells sorted from blood. Subset: CD45RA-negative fraction. All receptors come from a man between 18 and 35 years old in good health.

CDR3 residues: CASSYSREEQYF. The DNA for the CDR3 is TGTGCCAGCAGTTACTCCAGGGAAGAGCAGTACTTC. The chain is built from TRBV6-6 and TRBJ2-7; a weak D match, TRBD1 (5 bases). The germline V gene encodes CDR1 MNHNY and CDR2 SVGAGI (reference sequence). Trimming took off 0 bases at V and 7 bases at J, with 7 bases between the two ends. The CDR3 totals 12 residues.

The chain links TRBV6-5 to TRBJ2-1; D uncertain. V was shortened by 0 bases and J by 14 bases, with 8 bases between the two germline ends. Germline-derived CDR1 and CDR2 are MNHEY and SVGAGI. This CDR3 comprises 11 residues. CDR3 DNA: TGTGCCAGCAGTTACTCGAACGGTGAGTTCTTC. Its protein product is CASSYSNGEFF.

The rearrangement uses TRBV15 and TRBJ2-1; 11 positions agree with TRBD2. The CDR3 covers 19 residues. V gave up 0 bases and J gave up 0 bases; unmatched junction bases: 7. Germline V gene lookup returns CDR1 LNHNV and CDR2 YYDKDF (reference sequence). CDR3 coding DNA: TGTGCCACCAGCAGAGATCTTCTAGCGGGGGGAAGCTCCTACAATGAGCAGTTCTTC. It specifies CATSRDLLAGGSSYNEQFF.

This sequence joins TRBV10-3 and TRBJ2-3, with 10 bases identical to TRBD2. After removal of 6 bases from V and 3 bases from J, the junction contained 6 bases not matched to a gene. The CDR3 covers 15 residues. The germline CDR1 and CDR2 sequences are ENHRY and SYGVKD. CDR3 loop: CAISPGTSETDTQYF. CDR3 nucleotide sequence: TGTGCCATCAGCCCCGGGACTAGCGAGACAGATACGCAGTATTTT.

This chain links TRBV6-1 with TRBJ2-3; tentative D call: TRBD2 (5 bases). CDR1 MNHNS and CDR2 SASEGT come from the germline V gene. Trimming took off 6 bases at V and 4 bases at J, with 17 bases between the two ends. The CDR3 length is 15 residues. The CDR3 here is CASRRRREASDTQYF. The CDR3 nucleotides are TGTGCCAGCAGGAGGAGGCGTGAGGCCTCAGATACGCAGTATTTT.

V gene TRBV5-1 combines with J gene TRBJ2-7, with 11 bases that match TRBD2. With 7 bases clipped from V and 5 bases from J, the junction kept 14 bases outside the gene matches. This CDR3 region has 16 residues. Per germline, CDR1 SGHRS and CDR2 YFSETQ. The CDR3 coding sequence is TGCGCCAGCGCGGAACTAGCGGGAGATCTGGTCCACGAGCAGTACTTC. Amino acids: CASAELAGDLVHEQYF. The whole variable domain, filled in from reference TRBV5-1 and TRBJ2-7, reads KAGVTQTPRYLIKTRGQQVTLSCSPISGHRSVSWYQQTPGQGLQFLFEYFSETQRNKGNFPGRFSGRQFSNSRSEMNVSTLELGDSALYLCASAELAGDLVHEQYFGPGTRLTVT.

The CDR3 DNA reads TGTGCCAGCAGCTACGAGACGGTCTTCTCCTACGAGCAGTACTTC. This encodes CASSYETVFSYEQYF. The V and J genes are TRBV7-9 and TRBJ2-7; D gene uncertain. The CDR3 has 15 amino acids. Germline CDR1 and CDR2: SEHNR and FQNEAQ (reference sequence). Trimming took off 4 bases at V and 0 bases at J, with 13 bases between the two ends.

This clone has more than one count but fewer than ten. The rearrangement uses TRBV4-1 and TRBJ2-2; D gene unclear. The CDR3 has 17 amino acids. CDR1 MGHRA and CDR2 YSYEKL come from the germline V gene. With 0 bases removed from V and 1 base from J, the gap between germline ends came to 12 bases. CDR3 in DNA: TGCGCCAGCAGCCAAGAGGCAGCCAGAAGGAACACCGGGGAGCTGTTTTTT. Amino acid sequence: CASSQEAARRNTGELFF.

The rearrangement links TRBV10-3 to TRBJ1-6, with no clear D. Trimming stripped 4 bases from V and 6 bases from J, with 4 bases between. This CDR3 has 12 amino acids. CDR1 is ENHRY and CDR2 is SYGVKD in the germline V gene. Here the CDR3 reads CAISGGNSPLHF. CDR3 in DNA: TGTGCCATCAGTGGGGGTAATTCACCCCTCCACTTT.

This chain joins TRBV2 and TRBJ2-3; D possibly uses TRBD1 or TRBD2 (6 bases each). V lost 9 bases and J lost 7, with 20 bases in between. The CDR3 sequence is 14 residues long. Germline V gene sequence: CDR1 SNHLY, CDR2 FYNNEI. The CDR3 sequence is CASGLGGPSNTQYF. CDR3 bases: TGTGCCAGTGGCCTGGGGGGCCCCTCTAATACGCAGTATTTT.

A few counts support this clone. V is TRBV27 and J is TRBJ2-7; D gene uncertain. The CDR3 spans 12 residues. The germline V and J ends were trimmed by 4 bases and 3 bases, with 7 bases remaining between them. Per germline, CDR1 MNHEY and CDR2 SMNVEV (reference sequence). CDR3 bases: TGTGCCAGCAGTTCAGGTTTCTACGAGCAGTACTTC. Amino acid sequence: CASSSGFYEQYF.

The chain uses TRBV10-2 and TRBJ1-1; no definite D call. Per the germline V gene, CDR1 is WSHSY and CDR2 is SAAADI. V lost 6 bases and J lost 3, with 11 bases in between. CDR3 length equals 13 residues. The CDR3 protein is CASREKTDTEAFF. The CDR3 coding sequence is TGCGCCAGCAGGGAGAAGACGGACACTGAAGCTTTCTTT.

This clone was seen only a few times. The rearrangement links TRBV7-9 to TRBJ2-7; no clear D gene. Germline CDR1 and CDR2: SEHNR and FQNEAQ (reference sequence). This CDR3 region has 12 residues. V lost 2 bases and J lost 2, with 4 bases in between. The CDR3 region is CASSLMPYEQYF. DNA for the CDR3: TGTGCCAGCAGCTTAATGCCCTACGAGCAGTACTTC. The whole variable domain, remainder taken from reference TRBV7-9 and TRBJ2-7, is DTGVSQNPRHKITKRGQNVTFRCDPISEHNRLYWYRQTLGQGPEFLTYFQNEAQLEKSRLLSDRFSAERPKGSFSTLEIQRTEQGDSAMYLCASSLMPYEQYFGPGTRLTVT.

The chain couples TRBV28 to TRBJ1-3, with a tentative D call TRBD1 (5 bases). Germline V gives CDR1 MDHEN, CDR2 SYDVKM. With 6 bases removed from V and 3 bases from J, the gap between germline ends came to 6 bases. The CDR3 spans 12 residues. The DNA for the CDR3 is TGTGCCAGCAGGGGGCTTGGAAACACCATATATTTT. It translates to CASRGLGNTIYF. The variable domain in full, with the rest retrieved from reference TRBV28 and TRBJ1-3, is DVKVTQSSRYLVKRTGEKVFLECVQDMDHENMFWYRQDPGLGLRLIYFSYDVKMKEKGDIPEGYSVSREKKERFSLILESASTNQTSMYLCASRGLGNTIYFGEGSWLTVV.

The J gene is TRBJ1-4, the V gene TRBV4-2; D remains unclear. In germline, CDR1 is LGHNA, CDR2 YNFKEQ. The germline V and J ends were trimmed by 0 bases and 0 bases, with 8 bases remaining between them. This CDR3 region has 16 residues. The CDR3 is CASSQDPRATNEKLFF. In nucleotides, the CDR3 is TGTGCCAGCAGCCAAGATCCCCGTGCAACTAATGAAAAACTGTTTTTT.

The chain links TRBV7-2 to TRBJ1-1; unclear D gene. The CDR3 has 14 amino acids. The V gene's germline CDR1 is SGHTA and CDR2 FQGNSA. V was trimmed by 0 bases and J by 3 bases, leaving 8 bases between them. As DNA, the CDR3 is TGTGCCAGCAGCTTAGCGCGCGGGGACACTGAAGCTTTCTTT. Residues: CASSLARGDTEAFF. Full variable domain (remainder filled in from reference TRBV7-2 and TRBJ1-1): GAGVSQSPSNKVTEKGKDVELRCDPISGHTALYWYRQSLGQGLEFLIYFQGNSAPDKSGLPSDRFSAERTGGSVSTLTIQRTQQEDSAVYLCASSLARGDTEAFFGQGTRLTVV.

The chain joins TRBV7-2 to TRBJ2-3, with 12 nucleotides matching TRBD2. The V segment lost 5 bases and the J segment 1 base; nucleotides outside the gene matches: 7. This CDR3 region has 17 residues. Germline CDR1 and CDR2: SGHTA and FQGNSA. CDR3 sequence (DNA): TGTGCCAGCAGCATGACTAGCGGGAGAGGGGGCACAGATACGCAGTATTTT. This translates into CASSMTSGRGGTDTQYF.

CDR3 protein: CASIALGQGDYGYTF. Written as DNA, the CDR3 is TGTGCCAGCATTGCCCTAGGACAGGGGGACTATGGCTACACCTTC. This sequence joins TRBV6-5 and TRBJ1-2; 10 bases are shared with TRBD1. Germline V gives CDR1 MNHEY, CDR2 SVGAGI. The V gene end was trimmed by 7 bases and the J gene end by 3 bases; junction bases not matched to a gene: 8. The CDR3 spans 15 residues.

In this sample, this clone turned up a few times. The V and J genes are TRBV9 and TRBJ2-2; D remains ambiguous. The CDR3 covers 14 residues. V was clipped by 2 bases and J by 0 bases, with 5 bases between them. The germline CDR1 and CDR2 sequences are SGDLS and YYNGEE. CDR3 sequence (DNA): TGTGCCAGCAGCGTGAGATCGAACACCGGGGAGCTGTTTTTT. This encodes CASSVRSNTGELFF. The entire variable domain, with the rest obtained from reference TRBV9 and TRBJ2-2, is as follows: DSGVTQTPKHLITATGQRVTLRCSPRSGDLSVYWYQQSLDQGLQFLIQYYNGEERAKGNILERFSAQQFPDLHSELNLSSLELGDSALYFCASSVRSNTGELFFGEGSRLTVL.